This T cell receptor (beta chain) was recovered during a study of regulatory T cells in long-lasting Graves disease (dated by TCRdb to the early 2020s). For the study in its entirety: In the newly diagnosed Graves' disease group, patients had been taking antithyroid drugs for less than 3 months. Peripheral blood TCR sequencing and RNA sequencing compared persistent Graves' disease patients with newly diagnosed Graves' disease patients. TCR sequencing covered about 13 persistent and 20 or so newly diagnosed Graves' disease patients, 33 samples in total. The study was conducted in China and was registered as a clinical trial. Study-wide findings and limitations: The authors acknowledged the small sample size as a limitation that may reduce accuracy. Persistent Graves' disease patients showed lower TCR Shannon entropy and fewer highly expanded clones than newly diagnosed patients, suggesting clonal expansion. Only peripheral blood was studied, because thyroid tissue, the primary lesion, was inaccessible. Only the TCR beta chain was sequenced and analyzed. A larger number of public clonotypes was shared among persistent patients (more than 2,500) than among newly diagnosed patients (approximately 930). Preferential use of TRBV28, TRBJ1-2 and TRBJ2-5 was observed in persistent disease, whereas TRBV20-1 and TRBJ2-1 were favored in newly diagnosed disease.

CDR3 length: 12 amino acids, cysteine to phenylalanine. Of all the DNA, just the CDR3 is kept, 36 bases in frame from base 1. Trimming at the junction amounts to 4 bases on V and 2 bases on J, and the germline ends lie 6 bases apart. CDR1 and CDR2 are drawn from the germline V gene: SQVTM, ANQGSEA. The time point label, as the study defines it: newly diagnosed GD, antithyroid drugs for less than 3 months. For both TCR sequencing and RNA sequencing, RNA was extracted from PBMCs in TRIzol. The diagnosis of Graves' disease was made according to American Thyroid Association guidelines. Patients were recruited from an endocrinology department in Xi'an, China. Each patient gave 8.5 to 9.5 milliliters of peripheral blood, collected in an EDTA anticoagulant tube. Ficoll Paque Plus density gradient separation was used to isolate PBMCs, and no additional T cell sorting was done. An Agilent 2100 Bioanalyzer and agarose gel were used to assess RNA quality, and a NanoDrop 2000 was used to measure RNA concentration.

With regard to this clonotype: Its recognized antigen is unknown. No much larger clone exists at a distance of one base, and base qualities are not known.

Receptor libraries were prepared by multiplex PCR. TCRdb lists the instrument as Illumina HiSeq 4000. iRepertoire HTBI primers and Arm-PCR amplification of CDR3 regions were used to construct TCR beta libraries. Before sequencing, the PCR products went through gel purification. Per the authors' processing: Gene usage analysis of CDR3 amino acid clonotypes used the 62 TRBV and around 14 TRBJ segments found across samples. Filtered high-quality paired reads were merged into contigs using COPE and FqMerger. BLAST was used to align contigs to IMGT TRBV, TRBD and TRBJ reference genes, and CDR3 was defined according to IMGT. Highly expanded clones were defined as clonotypes with a frequency above 0.1%. Shannon entropy was used to measure repertoire diversity, and the Gini coefficient was used to measure V-J evenness. A clonotype found in more than one individual was treated as public. TCRdb reanalyzed the raw reads on its own, using fastp at Q25 for trimming and MiXCR for clone calling, and kept in-frame beta chains. CDR3 protein duplicates are merged, each entry listing the most common genes and DNA. The V and J calls follow TCRdb's processing rather than the paper's. The sample profile shows fewer than 650,000 distinct CDR3 sequences; roughly 15% of them were found once. Approximately 12% of the sample is taken by the ten largest.

This sample also belongs to another study, concerning T cells in Graves' hyperthyroidism and ophthalmopathy. The second paper further reports: Stable Graves' hyperthyroidism was defined as the absence of progression to ophthalmopathy over 18 months of follow-up. The hyperthyroidism patients were between 18 and 65 years old and newly diagnosed, with a disease duration of less than 2 months. The study excluded patients with uncontrolled infections, other autoimmune diseases, pregnancy or lactation. Diagnoses were based on clinical symptoms, serum thyroxine and TRAb, thyroid ultrasound and orbital computed tomography. The TCR CDR3 was subjected to a first round of RT-PCR using the HTBI primer set and the Qiagen OneStep RT-PCR kit. Most expanded thyroid clonotypes (frequency above 0.001) were also found in blood, which suggests that blood repertoires may mirror thyroid immune responses. A 13 V-J signature model separated ophthalmopathy from stable hyperthyroidism, with 87.88% sensitivity and roughly 84% specificity in cross-validation and 80%/75% in testing. In validation, progression to ophthalmopathy was predicted by the model with 70.59% sensitivity and around 76% specificity, a median of around 5.9 months before onset. A discovery cohort of around 98 patients, about 44 with Graves' ophthalmopathy and about 58 with stable Graves' hyperthyroidism, was used to find distinguishing TCR V-J signatures. Prospective prediction of ophthalmopathy was tested in an independent validation cohort of 18 to 20 hyperthyroidism patients and roughly 16 patients who later progressed to ophthalmopathy. The approximately 98 discovery patients were randomly divided into training and test sets at a 7:3 ratio. The study also compared thyroid tissue and blood T-cell repertoires from roughly six Graves' hyperthyroidism patients. Once sampling was done, hyperthyroidism patients were given methimazole at a starting dose of 30 mg daily, whereas ophthalmopathy patients were given high-dose intravenous methylprednisolone. A second multiplex PCR round built the libraries, followed by size selection and purification. Sequencing of the libraries was done on an Illumina HiSeq2000 using paired-end 100 bp reads. Raw data were processed with SOAPnuke, discarding reads with adapters, uncalled bases, mean Phred below 15, or no exact constant-primer or identifier match. COPE v1.2.5 was used to merge the high-quality paired reads, and each unique nucleotide sequence was defined as a clonotype. MiTCR v1.1 was used to align clonotypes to the IMGT TRBV, TRBD and TRBJ reference segments. Analysis was restricted to V-J combinations with a frequency above 0.0001, which covered 98% to 99.2% of repertoires. A TCS score was defined as the ratio between F50 (clonal expansion) and ExV (chaos), using BLOSUM62-based TCRdist between CDR3 peptides within each V-J. Welch's t-statistics and random forest reduced 500 to 650 V-J features to about 12, which were used in a naive Bayes classifier (R e1071). Sample size was not statistically predetermined, and blinding of investigators to group allocation was not performed. The paper describes TCR Vbeta CDR3 sequencing of around 140 peripheral blood samples, made up of around 41 ophthalmopathy patients, around 78 hyperthyroidism patients and about 17 progressor patients.

The specimen comprised peripheral blood mononuclear cells (PBMCs), sampled at new diagnosis, from a patient treated with antithyroid drugs. This sequence originates from a man younger than 35 with Graves disease. Donor details come from another sample of the same person, matched by shared clones. The V and J segments used are TRBV29-1 and TRBJ1-5; the D gene identity is not certain. The CDR3 in this case is CSVVSGNQPQHF. The base sequence is TGCAGCGTTGTATCAGGCAATCAGCCCCAGCATTTT.